One sample yielded the 18 T cell receptor beta chains listed below, sequenced in a study of T cell repertoires in cytomegalovirus infection (dated by TCRdb to about 2019). No antigen has been identified for these receptors. The sample's treatment or condition label, in plain terms: in vitro stimulation with specific CMV peptide epitopes to enrich CMV-specific T cells. Sequencing used an Illumina HiSeq 1500. Using fastp at Q25 and MiXCR, TCRdb reprocessed the public reads and kept productive beta chains. Every entry covers one CDR3 protein and lists the most common genes and DNA from its rows. The sample yields roughly 350,000 distinct CDR3 sequences; approximately 30% were counted once. Of the sample, approximately 13% falls within the top ten clones. The sample here was cultured PBMCs, taken from culture after CMV antigen stimulation. The origin of the receptors is a human donor in good health (CMV status not recorded). Some clones in this sample may be carry-over from other donors' samples.

The V gene is TRBV7-8, the J gene TRBJ2-1; TRBD2 matches 10 bases. Unmatched junction bases numbered 8, after V lost 5 bases and J lost 7 bases. The germline V gene has CDR1 SGHVS and CDR2 FQNEAQ. The CDR3 is made up of 15 amino acids. The DNA of the CDR3 is TGTGCCAGCAGCATCCTAGCGGGAGTTTTTAATGAGCAGTTCTTC. Amino acids: CASSILAGVFNEQFF.

The CDR3: CASSPSGVGNFYEQYF. In DNA, the CDR3 is TGCGCCAGCAGCCCTTCCGGGGTGGGGAACTTCTACGAGCAGTACTTC. This sequence joins TRBV4-3 and TRBJ2-7; D may be TRBD2 (5 bases). V shed 4 bases and J shed 3 bases, with 19 bases lying between them. Germline V lookup: CDR1 LGHNA, CDR2 YSLEER. The CDR3 runs to 16 residues.

This clonotype was counted only a few times. The V and J genes are TRBV15 and TRBJ2-3; 9 nucleotides match TRBD2. The CDR3 runs 16 residues. Germline-derived CDR1 and CDR2 are LNHNV and YYDKDF (reference sequence). J gave up 4 bases and V 1 base, and 6 bases lay outside the gene matches. The CDR3 DNA is TGTGCCACCAGCAGAGGTCCAGCGGGAGGTTCAGATACGCAGTATTTT. Translated, it gives CATSRGPAGGSDTQYF. The whole variable domain, filled in from reference TRBV15 and TRBJ2-3, reads DAMVIQNPRYQVTQFGKPVTLSCSQTLNHNVMYWYQQKSSQAPKLLFHYYDKDFNNEADTPDNFQSRRPNTSFCFLDIRSPGLGDTAMYLCATSRGPAGGSDTQYFGPGTRLTVL.

This clonotype was counted many times. The CDR3 loop is CASSLDPAGGVLETQYF. As DNA, the CDR3 is TGTGCCAGCAGCTTAGATCCAGCGGGAGGGGTTCTAGAGACCCAGTACTTC. The V call is TRBV7-2, the J call TRBJ2-5; 10 nucleotides agree with TRBD2. With 1 base clipped from V and 4 bases from J, the junction kept 9 bases outside the gene matches. CDR1 and CDR2 from the germline V gene are SGHTA and FQGNSA. The CDR3 extends over 17 amino acids.

The chain is built from TRBV6-2 or TRBV6-3 and TRBJ2-1; weak D call: TRBD2 (5 bases). The CDR3 sequence is 13 residues long. Germline CDR1 and CDR2: MNHEY and SVGEGT. The germline V and J ends were trimmed by 6 bases and 6 bases, with 12 bases remaining between them. CDR3 loop: CASRPGMVNEQFF. The CDR3 nucleotides are TGTGCCAGCAGGCCCGGGATGGTCAATGAGCAGTTCTTC.

V and J are TRBV6-5 and TRBJ1-2; 7 nucleotides agree with TRBD1. V dropped 6 bases and J dropped 9; count of bases not matched to a gene: 13. CDR3 length: 14 amino acids. The germline CDR1 and CDR2 sequences are MNHEY and SVGAGI. CDR3 DNA sequence: TGTGCCAGCAGACTACAGGGGCCCCCATATCGCTACACCTTC. The encoded protein is CASRLQGPPYRYTF.

This clonotype was recorded many times. This sequence joins TRBV7-2 and TRBJ2-6, with a tentative D call TRBD2 (6 bases). The CDR3 is 17 residues long. Germline CDR1 reads SGHTA; CDR2 reads FQGNSA. Trimming stripped 6 bases from V and 0 bases from J, with 15 bases between. CDR3 coding DNA: TGTGCCAGCAGTTTCCGGGGGAGTTACTCTGGGGCCAACGTCCTGACTTTC. Protein product: CASSFRGSYSGANVLTF.

CDR3 region: CASSTTGSRLRGRYNEQFF. CDR3 coding DNA: TGTGCCAGCAGTACGACAGGGAGTAGGTTGCGCGGGAGGTACAATGAGCAGTTCTTC. This sequence joins TRBV6-6 and TRBJ2-1; D may be TRBD2 (8 bases). Germline V gene sequence: CDR1 MNHNY, CDR2 SVGAGI (reference sequence). This CDR3 has 19 amino acids. Trimming took off 5 bases at V and 4 bases at J, with 27 bases between the two ends.

In this sample, this clonotype turned up many times. This sequence joins TRBV5-1 and TRBJ1-4; D is possibly TRBD1 (6 bases). The CDR3 spans 14 residues. V lost 0 bases, J lost 8 bases, and 11 bases lay in between. The germline V gene encodes CDR1 SGHRS and CDR2 YFSETQ. The CDR3 loop is CASSLVAGEEKLFF. The CDR3 coding sequence is TGCGCCAGCAGCTTGGTGGCAGGGGAAGAAAAACTGTTTTTT.

This clonotype was recorded a few times. V usage is TRBV7-9 and J usage is TRBJ2-6; tentative D call: TRBD1 (6 bases). V lost 5 bases and J lost 0, with 11 bases in between. CDR1 is SEHNR and CDR2 is FQNEAQ in the germline V gene (reference sequence). The CDR3 runs to 16 residues. The CDR3 here is CASSGGQLSGANVLTF. CDR3 bases: TGTGCCAGCAGCGGAGGACAGCTCTCTGGGGCCAACGTCCTGACTTTC.

This clonotype was seen more than once but under ten times. The V and J genes are TRBV28 and TRBJ1-5; no firm D call. CDR1 MDHEN and CDR2 SYDVKM come from the germline V gene. Deletions cut 6 bases from V and 0 bases from J, with 9 bases between. This CDR3 spans 14 amino acids. Here the CDR3 reads CASRNSNSNQPQHF. The CDR3 nucleotides are TGTGCCAGCAGAAACAGTAATAGCAATCAGCCCCAGCATTTT.

In its sample, this clonotype was seen a few times. The genes are TRBV7-9 and TRBJ2-1, with 9 bases matching TRBD2. V lost 2 bases and J lost 5; bases outside the gene matches: 1. The CDR3 loop spans 14 amino acids. The germline CDR1 and CDR2 sequences are SEHNR and FQNEAQ (reference sequence). CDR3 loop: CASSLPSGNNEQFF. CDR3 nucleotide sequence: TGTGCCAGCAGCTTACCTAGCGGGAACAATGAGCAGTTCTTC.

This clonotype has a count of ten or more. The chain couples TRBV27 to TRBJ1-5; a possible D gene is TRBD1 (5 bases). Germline-derived CDR1 and CDR2 are MNHEY and SMNVEV (reference sequence). The CDR3 consists of 15 residues. The V end lost 2 bases, the J end lost 2 bases, and 10 bases lay between the germline ends. CDR3 nucleotides: TGTGCCAGCAGTTTAGGGGGGAATCGCAATCAGCCCCAGCATTTT. Translated: CASSLGGNRNQPQHF.

This rearrangement joins TRBV5-1 to TRBJ2-3; possibly TRBD1 or TRBD2 for D (6 bases each). CDR1 and CDR2 (germline): SGHRS, YFSETQ. The CDR3 contains 14 residues. V was cut by 2 bases and J by 6 bases, with 13 bases left in between. The CDR3 here is CASSLQGGGDTQYF. The DNA of the CDR3 is TGCGCCAGCAGCTTACAGGGTGGAGGGGATACGCAGTATTTT. Filled out from reference TRBV5-1 and TRBJ2-3, the complete variable domain reads KAGVTQTPRYLIKTRGQQVTLSCSPISGHRSVSWYQQTPGQGLQFLFEYFSETQRNKGNFPGRFSGRQFSNSRSEMNVSTLELGDSALYLCASSLQGGGDTQYFGPGTRLTVL.

This clonotype was counted a few times. J is TRBJ2-3 and V is TRBV2; 10 bases map to TRBD2. The CDR3 covers 15 residues. CDR1 SNHLY and CDR2 FYNNEI come from the germline V gene. Losses at the gene ends were 6 bases for V and 0 bases for J; bases not matched to a gene: 3. Here the CDR3 reads CASRLTSGSTDTQYF. CDR3 bases: TGTGCCAGCAGGTTGACTAGCGGGAGCACAGATACGCAGTATTTT. Looking up the rest from reference TRBV2 and TRBJ2-3 gives the full variable domain: EPEVTQTPSHQVTQMGQEVILRCVPISNHLYFYWYRQILGQKVEFLVSFYNNEISEKSEIFDDQFSVERPDGSNFTLKIRSTKLEDSAMYFCASRLTSGSTDTQYFGPGTRLTVL.

The genes are TRBV12-3 or TRBV12-4 and TRBJ2-7; D call uncertain. Trimming left V 7 bases short and J 2 bases short, with 9 bases between. The CDR3 is 12 amino acids. CDR3 DNA: TGTGCCAGCACCGACGGCCCCTACGAGCAGTACTTC. Translation gives CASTDGPYEQYF.

This clonotype was detected many times. The chain recombines TRBV7-8 with TRBJ2-7; 7 bases map to TRBD2. The CDR3 spans 15 residues. V lost 5 bases, J lost 0 bases, and 7 bases stayed unmatched. Germline values: CDR1 SGHVS, CDR2 FQNEAQ. The CDR3 spells CASSRVAGSSYEQYF. The CDR3 region has the DNA TGTGCCAGCAGCCGAGTAGCGGGCAGCTCCTACGAGCAGTACTTC.

Ten or more counts support this clonotype. The V call is TRBV12-3 or TRBV12-4, the J call TRBJ1-1; 8 bases agree with TRBD1. V gave up 5 bases and J gave up 2 bases; unmatched junction bases: 4. The CDR3 sequence is 14 residues long. The CDR3 is CASSAGQGNTEAFF. CDR3 coding DNA: TGTGCCAGCAGTGCCGGACAGGGTAACACTGAAGCTTTCTTT.